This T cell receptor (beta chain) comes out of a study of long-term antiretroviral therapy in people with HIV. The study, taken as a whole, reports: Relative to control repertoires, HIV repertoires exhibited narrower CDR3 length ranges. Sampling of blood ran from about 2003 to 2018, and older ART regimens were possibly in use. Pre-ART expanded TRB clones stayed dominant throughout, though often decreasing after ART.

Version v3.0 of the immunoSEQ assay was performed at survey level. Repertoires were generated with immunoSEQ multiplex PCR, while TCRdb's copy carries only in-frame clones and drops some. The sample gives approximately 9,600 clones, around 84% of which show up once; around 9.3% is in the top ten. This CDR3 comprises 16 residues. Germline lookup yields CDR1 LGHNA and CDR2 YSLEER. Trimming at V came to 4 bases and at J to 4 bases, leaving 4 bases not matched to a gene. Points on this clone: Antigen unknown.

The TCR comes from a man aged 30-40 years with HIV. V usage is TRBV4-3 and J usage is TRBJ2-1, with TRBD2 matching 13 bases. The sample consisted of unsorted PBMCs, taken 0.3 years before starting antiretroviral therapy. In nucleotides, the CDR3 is TGCGCCAGCAGCCTAGAACTAGCGGGGGGGTACAATGAGCAGTTCTTC. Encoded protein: CASSLELAGGYNEQFF.